The entry below gives a single T cell receptor beta chain sequence along with its context. V lost 3 bases to trimming and J lost 5 bases; unmatched junction nucleotides: 6. The germline V gene encodes CDR1 KGHSH and CDR2 LQKENI. The CDR3 has 14 residues. The sample is drawn from a study of blood T cell repertoires in COVID-19. In the study overall: The analysed material was cDNA or gDNA that came from T cells, B-cell-depleted T cells, or PBMCs.

Some clones are missing from TCRdb's copy, which holds only in-frame ones; the method was immunoSEQ multiplex PCR. The sample comprises 150,000 to 200,000 clones, 84% of which are singletons, and less than 3% rests with the top ten. V is TRBV18 and J is TRBJ2-5, with 7 positions matching TRBD1. The sequence came from a human donor with acute or convalescent COVID-19. The donor label of this sample is uncertain. Sequencing used peripheral blood. This CDR3 is CASSPGRGSETQYF. DNA for the CDR3: TGTGCCAGCTCACCGGGCAGGGGGAGCGAGACCCAGTACTTC.